This T cell receptor beta chain was documented in a study of identical twins. Study-level results: Modelling approaches yielded underestimates of out-of-frame TCR alpha sharing between monozygotic twins. Researchers reported weaker excess twin sharing in beta out-of-frame sequences. Insertions were fewer in abundant cord blood beta clonotypes, whereas memory repertoires showed none of this pattern.

A word on this clonotype: What it recognizes is unknown.

MiXCR, applied by TCRdb to the 5' RACE reads, yields one record per CDR3 protein. The sample shows approximately 620,000 distinct CDR3 sequences, about 9.4% of them seen only once. The CDR3 spans 10 residues. The V gene's germline CDR1 is SEHNR and CDR2 FQNEAQ (reference sequence). The V and J ends lost 10 bases and 8 bases respectively, with 9 bases between them. Healthy Caucasians were all of the donors. The data also belong to a second study, concerning yellow fever vaccine responses in identical twins.

The sample consisted of PBMCs. The V and J genes are TRBV7-9 and TRBJ2-1; D gene uncertain. The receptor comes from a young woman in good health. Here the CDR3 reads CANGVDEQFF. The CDR3, as DNA: TGTGCCAACGGAGTGGATGAGCAGTTCTTC.